The T cell receptor beta chain described here comes from a study of T-cell reconstitution after alpha-beta-depleted transplantation in children. Preparing the TCRbeta library involved the use of unique molecular identifiers. TCRdb passed the PCR reads through MiXCR, listing each CDR3 protein once. Of about 270,000 distinct CDR3 sequences listed, 9.5% to 10% are singletons. With 2 bases clipped from V and 6 bases from J, the junction kept 10 bases outside the gene matches. The CDR3 loop spans 16 amino acids. CDR1 KGHSY and CDR2 FQNENV come from the germline V gene. The chain employs TRBV16 and TRBJ1-5, with TRBD1 matching over 7 bases. The sequences come from PBMCs from the stem cell graft donor, collected from the stem cell graft. The receptor's source is a human donor who donated a stem cell graft to a child with SCID. CDR3 nucleotide sequence: TGTGCCAGCAGCCAAGGTCTCTACAGGGGAGGTCAGCCCCAGCATTTT. Translation: CASSQGLYRGGQPQHF. The variable domain in full, with the rest retrieved from reference TRBV16 and TRBJ1-5, is GEEVAQTPKHLVRGEGQKAKLYCAPIKGHSYVFWYQQVLKNEFKFLISFQNENVFDETGMPKERFSAKCLPNSPCSLEIQATKLEDSAVYFCASSQGLYRGGQPQHFGDGTRLSIL.